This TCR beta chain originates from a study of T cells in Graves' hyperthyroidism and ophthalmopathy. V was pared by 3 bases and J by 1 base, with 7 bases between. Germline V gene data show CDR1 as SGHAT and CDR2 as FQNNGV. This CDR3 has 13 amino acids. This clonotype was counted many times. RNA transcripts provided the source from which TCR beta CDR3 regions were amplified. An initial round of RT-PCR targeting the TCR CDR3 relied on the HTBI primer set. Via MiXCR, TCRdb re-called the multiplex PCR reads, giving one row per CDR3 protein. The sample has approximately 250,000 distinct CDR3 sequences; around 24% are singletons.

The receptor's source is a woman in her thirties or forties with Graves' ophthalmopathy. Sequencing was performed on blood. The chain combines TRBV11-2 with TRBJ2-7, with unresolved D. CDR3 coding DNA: TGTGCCAGCAGCTTCTCACAGTCCTACGAGCAGTACTTC. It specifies CASSFSQSYEQYF.